The source of this TCR beta chain is a study of T cell responses to AZD1222 COVID-19 vaccine. The junction had 6 bases not matched to a gene; V was cut back by 3 bases and J by 5 bases. The CDR3 has 14 residues. Germline V gene sequence: CDR1 SGHNT, CDR2 YYREEE (reference sequence). Only in-frame clones appear in the TCRdb table, and some are missing; sequencing was by immunoSEQ multiplex PCR. This sample carries tens of thousands of clones, approximately 86% of them seen once, and the ten largest clones take 6.8%. Notes on this clone: The antigen is not known.

Study observations and caveats: Unmutated variant regions reportedly attract nearly half of all spike-specific TCRs.

This material consisted of peripheral blood, taken on day 0 of AZD1222 vaccination. The clonotype comes from an adult in good health. The J gene is TRBJ1-1, the V gene TRBV5-4; TRBD1 matches at 8 bases. CDR3 DNA: TGTGCCAGCAGCTCAAAGACAGGGGCGACTGAAGCTTTCTTT. Its translation: CASSSKTGATEAFF. The full variable domain, in which reference TRBV5-4 and TRBJ1-1 provide the parts outside the CDR3, is ETGVTQSPTHLIKTRGQQVTLRCSSQSGHNTVSWYQQALGQGPQFIFQYYREEENGRGNFPPRFSGLQFPNYSSELNVNALELDDSALYLCASSSKTGATEAFFGQGTRLTVV.